This TCR beta chain was identified during a study of T cell responses to AZD1222 COVID-19 vaccine. The V gene lost 7 bases and the J gene lost 0 bases, with 14 bases spanning the gap. Germline V gene data show CDR1 as SQVTM and CDR2 as ANQGSEA. This CDR3 spans 14 amino acids. Assay: immunoSEQ multiplex PCR; the TCRdb copy retains only in-frame clones and omits some. Among roughly 150,000 clones, around 87% were seen once, and the ten largest hold roughly 9.7%. Study-wide points: Nearly half of spike-specific TCRs reportedly target unmutated variant regions. Vaccine-related CD4 TCRs covered spike, predominating at 160-218 and 743-854. Among those given AZD1222, only five or six were seropositive at baseline.

In the case of this clone: Antigen specificity is unknown.

The chain combines TRBV29-1 with TRBJ2-3; possibly TRBD1 or TRBD2 for D (6 bases each). This clonotype was sampled from an adult who received the AZD1222 COVID-19 vaccine. The material sequenced was peripheral blood, taken 28 days after the second AZD1222 dose. CDR3 coding DNA: TGCAGCGCCAAGTGGGGGGCCAGCACAGATACGCAGTATTTT. Encoded protein: CSAKWGASTDTQYF.